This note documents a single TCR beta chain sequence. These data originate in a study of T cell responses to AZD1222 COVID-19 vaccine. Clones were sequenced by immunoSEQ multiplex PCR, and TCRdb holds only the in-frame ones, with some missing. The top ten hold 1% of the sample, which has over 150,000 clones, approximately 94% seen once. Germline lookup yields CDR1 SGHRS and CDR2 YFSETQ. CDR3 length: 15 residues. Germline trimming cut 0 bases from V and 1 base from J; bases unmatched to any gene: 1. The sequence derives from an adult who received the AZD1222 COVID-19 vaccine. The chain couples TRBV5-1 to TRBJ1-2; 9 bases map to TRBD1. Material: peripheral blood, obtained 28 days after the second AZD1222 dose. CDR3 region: CASSLGQGDNYGYTF. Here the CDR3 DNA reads TGCGCCAGCAGCTTGGGACAGGGGGATAACTATGGCTACACCTTC.